This T cell receptor (beta chain) originates from a study of blood T cell repertoires in COVID-19. On the study more broadly: Acute and convalescent COVID-19 specimens originated in the United States, Italy and Spain.

TCRdb's table, derived via immunoSEQ multiplex PCR, lists solely in-frame clones and lacks some. The sample includes roughly 55,000 clones, about nine tenths seen only once; the top ten take 6.5%. The V segment lost 3 bases and the J segment 0 bases; nucleotides outside the gene matches: 19. CDR1 and CDR2 from the germline V gene are MNHEY and SVGEGT. The CDR3 is 21 residues long. The V gene is TRBV6-2 or TRBV6-3, the J gene TRBJ2-2; 7 nucleotides match TRBD2. Sequencing was performed on peripheral blood. This clonotype originated in a middle-aged man with active COVID-19. This chain's CDR3 is CASSYSLAVGSGPANTGELFF. In nucleotides, the CDR3 is TGTGCCAGCAGTTATTCGCTAGCGGTTGGCTCCGGACCAGCGAACACCGGGGAGCTGTTTTTT.